The clone carrying this TCR beta chain occurred many times. The data stem from a study of HIV-infected patients and healthy controls. Germline lookup yields CDR1 DFQATT and CDR2 SNEGSKA (reference sequence). The CDR3 loop spans 13 amino acids. Trimming took off 3 bases at V and 2 bases at J, with 8 bases between the two ends. Using its own MiXCR run on the 5' RACE reads, TCRdb lists one record per CDR3 protein. The table includes about 17,000 distinct CDR3 sequences, 16% detected once. Sequencing used CD8+ T cells from blood. The TCR originated in a human donor in good health. V gene TRBV20-1 combines with J gene TRBJ2-1; D perhaps matches TRBD1 (6 bases). The CDR3 sequence: CSARGATYNEQFF. The DNA for the CDR3 is TGCAGTGCTAGGGGGGCTACCTACAATGAGCAGTTCTTC.